This T cell receptor beta chain was recorded in a study of T-cell reconstitution after alpha-beta-depleted transplantation in children. Unique molecular identifiers tagged the TCRbeta library. MiXCR was run by TCRdb on the PCR reads, yielding one entry per CDR3 protein. The sample yields 380,000 or so distinct CDR3 sequences, 13% seen once. CDR3 size: 14 residues. The V gene end was trimmed by 3 bases and the J gene end by 8 bases; junction bases not matched to a gene: 8. Looked up from germline, CDR1 is GTSNPN and CDR2 is SVGIG (reference sequence). This chain joins TRBV30 and TRBJ2-4, with 9 bases that match TRBD1. This clonotype originated in a human donor who donated a stem cell graft to a child with Fanconi anemia. Sample: PBMCs, taken from the stem cell graft. DNA for the CDR3: TGTGCCTGGAGCTGGGACAGGGCATGGGACATTCAGTACTTC. Translation: CAWSWDRAWDIQYF. The entire variable domain, with the rest obtained from reference TRBV30 and TRBJ2-4, is as follows: SQTIHQWPATLVQPVGSPLSLECTVEGTSNPNLYWYRQAAGRGLQLLFYSVGIGQISSEVPQNLSASRPQDRQFILSSKKLLLSDSGFYLCAWSWDRAWDIQYFGAGTRLSVL.